This TCR beta chain was sequenced during a study of memory CD4+ T cells and cytomegalovirus serostatus (dated by TCRdb to the late 2010s). For context, the study as a whole: A total of some 35 healthy Belgian adults, of whom 9 were CMV seropositive and roughly 25 were CMV seronegative, were included in the cohort. The study sequenced CD4+ memory TCRbeta repertoires of a Belgian cohort with known cytomegalovirus serostatus to replicate a published TCR-based CMV serostatus classifier.

Single viable CD3+CD4+CD8-CD45RO+ cells were sorted as memory CD4+ T cells on a FACSAria II. CMV serostatus was assessed using a Roche Elecsys assay, by which serum IgG against CMV pp150, pp28, p38 and p52 was detected. After the samples were thawed, total CD4+ T cells were enriched through positive selection using CD4 magnetic microbeads. The samples came from a different study that was designed specifically to examine the CD4+ T cell memory repertoire. Following standard operating procedures, peripheral blood mononuclear cells were isolated and cryopreserved, while serum was kept at -80 degrees C. Staining used CD3-PerCP (BW264/56), CD4-APC (RPA-T4), CD45RO-PE (UCHT1) and CD8-Pacific Orange (3B5) antibodies, with Sytox blue excluding non-viable cells. What the study reported, not specific to this receptor: Of more than 150 previously reported CMV-associated TCRbeta sequences, some 73 appeared in the CD4+ memory repertoires, each in one to five individuals. Only CD4+CD45RO+ memory cells were sequenced, unlike the original study, which covered naive and memory CD4+ and CD8+ populations. A median bootstrapped AUC of around 0.95 with a 95% CI of 0.76-1.00 was achieved on the Belgian cohort by the original-framework classifier. Results were interpreted as suggesting that the CMV-associated TCR signature is largely present in the CD4+ memory repertoire. For predicting CMV serostatus, the median bootstrapped AUC was about 0.95 using the original framework and about 0.9 using a US-trained random forest.

Relative to germline, V is missing 4 bases and J is missing 4 bases, with 5 bases of the junction outside any gene match. The CDR3 covers 16 residues, taking in both the cysteine and the phenylalanine. The sequence is cut down to CDR3 DNA, 48 bases in frame from base 1. Looking up the germline V gene yields CDR1 MDHEN and CDR2 SYDVKM. The Quick-DNA Microprep Kit was used to extract genomic DNA from the sorted cells. Amplification of TCRbeta DNA was done with the immunoSEQ hsTCRbeta kit, following the protocol from the manufacturer. TCRbeta libraries were sequenced on an Illumina MiSeq instrument. In the source study's methods: Following removal of out-of-frame sequences, some 2,200,000 distinct TCRbeta sequences were retained, with an average of around 70,000 per individual. Each individual was scored using the number of 150 to 200 previously reported CMV-associated TCRbeta sequences that the individual carried and the total number of productive distinct TCRbeta sequences. A beta-binomial model was reimplemented in Python, and random forests from scikit-learn, run with default parameters, were trained on data from the US cohort. On the Belgian cohort, classifier performance was reported as the median AUC, along with percentile confidence intervals, across 10,000 bootstrap iterations. This immuneACCESS table, as held by TCRdb, lists in-frame sequences with V and J called but not all clones. Of the missing ones, under half trace to an unresolved V gene in checked studies; the others have no known cause. That table is the source of V, J and clone size, and D and trimming were worked out from the DNA. The sample has 56,000 or so clones on record, roughly 75% of them singletons. Of the sample, 0.5% to 0.6% is held by the ten largest clones.

Of note for this clone: No antigen is known for it. No qualities accompany the bases; no much larger clone lies one base away.

The sequence was collected from an adult in good health and CMV-seronegative. Some clones in this sample may be carry-over from other donors' samples. The sequenced material came from memory CD4+ T cells from blood. The chain couples TRBV28 to TRBJ1-6; a stretch of 9 junction bases matches TRBD1. The base sequence is TGTGCCAGCAGTTGGACAGGGGAGGGATATAATTCACCCCTCCACTTT. Translated, this gives CASSWTGEGYNSPLHF.